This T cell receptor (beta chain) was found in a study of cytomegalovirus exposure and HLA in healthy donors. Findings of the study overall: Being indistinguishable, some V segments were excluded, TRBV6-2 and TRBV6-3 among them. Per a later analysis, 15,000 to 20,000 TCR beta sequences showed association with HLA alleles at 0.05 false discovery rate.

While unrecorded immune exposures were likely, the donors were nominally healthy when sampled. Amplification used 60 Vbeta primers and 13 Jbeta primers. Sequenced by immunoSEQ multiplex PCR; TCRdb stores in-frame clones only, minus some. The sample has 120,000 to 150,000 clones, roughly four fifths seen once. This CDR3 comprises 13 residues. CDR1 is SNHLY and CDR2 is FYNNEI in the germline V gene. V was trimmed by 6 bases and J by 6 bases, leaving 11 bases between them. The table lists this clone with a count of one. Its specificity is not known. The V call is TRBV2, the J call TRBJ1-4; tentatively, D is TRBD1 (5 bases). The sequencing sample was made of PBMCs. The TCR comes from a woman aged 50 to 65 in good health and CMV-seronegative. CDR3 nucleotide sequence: TGTGCCAGCAGAACAGGAGTCTATGAAAAACTGTTTTTT. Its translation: CASRTGVYEKLFF. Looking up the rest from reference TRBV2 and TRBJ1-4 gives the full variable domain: EPEVTQTPSHQVTQMGQEVILRCVPISNHLYFYWYRQILGQKVEFLVSFYNNEISEKSEIFDDQFSVERPDGSNFTLKIRSTKLEDSAMYFCASRTGVYEKLFFGSGTQLSVL.